Each of the 5 T cell receptor beta chains below was sequenced from the same sample in a study of blood T cell repertoires in COVID-19 (dated by TCRdb to about 2020). Library preparation used the immunoSEQ multiplex PCR assay. Drawn from immuneACCESS, this table holds only the in-frame rearrangements with V and J called that TCRdb kept. Clones are partly lost; checked studies trace under half to an unresolved V gene and leave the rest unexplained. The sample table shows about 340,000 clones, and about nine tenths are seen once. Jointly, the top ten make up approximately 7.3% of the sample. The sequenced material came from peripheral blood. Receptors originate from a woman aged 70-85 years with COVID-19, enrolled during active disease.

The rearrangement links TRBV29-1 to TRBJ2-1; tentatively, D is TRBD2 (6 bases). The CDR3 is 14 amino acids. Germline CDR1 is SQVTM and CDR2 is ANQGSEA. V gave up 5 bases and J gave up 4 bases, with 15 bases separating them. The CDR3 DNA follows: TGCAGCGTTTCCCAGGGCGGGACTTACAATGAGCAGTTCTTC. Protein product: CSVSQGGTYNEQFF.

The chain joins TRBV5-1 to TRBJ2-7, with 9 bases fitting TRBD1. Germline assignment: CDR1 SGHRS and CDR2 YFSETQ. With 4 bases clipped from V and 7 bases from J, the junction kept 6 bases outside the gene matches. This CDR3 is 13 amino acids long. CDR3 coding DNA: TGCGCCAGCAGCCGGGACAGGGTGGGAGAGCAGTACTTC. Its protein is CASSRDRVGEQYF.

The J gene is TRBJ2-1, the V gene TRBV5-1; 11 nucleotides match TRBD2. The germline V gene has CDR1 SGHRS and CDR2 YFSETQ. With 4 bases clipped from V and 7 bases from J, the junction kept 4 bases outside the gene matches. The CDR3 length is 14 residues. This CDR3 reads CASSTGLADNEQFF. CDR3 nucleotides: TGCGCCAGCAGCACGGGACTAGCGGATAATGAGCAGTTCTTC.

The chain is built from TRBV11-3 and TRBJ2-5; D is perhaps TRBD1 (6 bases). CDR1 is SGHNT and CDR2 is YENEEA in the germline V gene. V was trimmed by 5 bases and J by 5 bases, leaving 9 bases between them. The CDR3 has 12 residues. This CDR3 reads CASSRGQETQYF. The CDR3 coding sequence is TGTGCCAGCAGCCGTGGACAGGAGACCCAGTACTTC. Combining the CDR3 with reference TRBV11-3 and TRBJ2-5 gives the whole variable domain EAGVVQSPRYKIIEKKQPVAFWCNPISGHNTLYWYLQNLGQGPELLIRYENEEAVDDSQLPKDRFSAERLKGVDSTLKIQPAELGDSAVYLCASSRGQETQYFGPGTRLLVL.

V is TRBV7-9 and J is TRBJ2-1; D is perhaps TRBD2 (6 bases). V was shortened by 1 base and J by 4 bases, with 11 bases between the two germline ends. Germline values: CDR1 SEHNR, CDR2 FQNEAQ (reference sequence). The CDR3 runs to 15 residues. This CDR3 is CASSLDRAGYNEQFF. CDR3 nucleotide sequence: TGTGCCAGCAGCTTAGATAGGGCGGGGTACAATGAGCAGTTCTTC.